This TCR beta chain was recovered during a study of cytomegalovirus exposure and HLA in healthy donors (dated by TCRdb to 2016 to 2017). Study-level background: An earlier analysis of approximately 600 of the donors reported 250 to 300 Gb of sequence data and 117 million unique TCR beta sequences from about 179 million T cells. An early release covering roughly 640 HLA-typed donors comprised 250 to 350 gigabases of sequencing data and 85 million or so unique TCR sequences. Of the 398 genotyped donors, approximately 82% fell in the genetic ancestry cluster associated with self-reported Caucasian donors. The study aimed to test whether signatures of past pathogen exposure could be identified by cataloging public T cell receptors. The study profiled the T cell repertoires of hundreds of subjects by immunosequencing and related them to cytomegalovirus serostatus. Besides the first cohort of roughly 660 subjects, a separate validation cohort made up of over a hundred different subjects was used. High-throughput TCR immunosequencing, statistical association of individual TCRs with disease status, and machine learning were combined to predict cytomegalovirus infection status. A later analysis re-analyzed previously published TCR beta repertoires from hundreds of donors and added high-resolution HLA genotyping to study TCR occurrence patterns. The later analysis used no new phenotypic data to find candidate immune exposures, relying instead on TCR beta sequences and their occurrence across donors. An earlier analysis of several hundred of the donors applied high-throughput TCR beta sequencing to assess whether each TCR beta V gene segment acted as functional or pseudogenic. Alongside the repertoire data, information on donor age, sex, ethnicity and CMV serostatus was compiled. A later genetic analysis used genome-wide SNP genotypes for about three fifths of the 666 donors, treating that subset as a discovery cohort. All discovery cohort repertoires had been generated using a single sequencing platform. Class I and class II HLA loci were covered by the typing at four-digit resolution. Typing coverage varied by locus: roughly 620-640 donors for A, B, C, DRB1 and DQB1; approximately 560 for DQA1; around 610 for DPA1; under 490 for DPB1. Roughly 5 DR-DQ haplotypes were treated as single units for association and clustering because of strong linkage in the cohort. Among 300 to 500 genotyped donors of the cohort, an average of approximately 240,000 unique TCR beta nucleotide sequences was sequenced per donor, of which approximately 18% were non-productive.

CDR1 and CDR2 are read off the germline V gene as KGHSH and LQKENI. Inclusive of the bounding cysteine and phenylalanine, the CDR3 is 16 residues long. Only CDR3 DNA is held: 48 bases, read in frame from base 1. The germline ends are 16 bases apart after V is trimmed by 1 base and J by 4 bases. General conclusions and limits of the study: When HLA alleles, especially DR and DQ, strongly co-occurred, TCR associations were difficult to assign to individual alleles. A group of highly shared sequence variants was considered likely to be a technical artifact of the sequencing pipeline. An association between a missense DCLRE1C variant and V-gene and J-gene trimming of TCR beta chains was found in a later genetic analysis and replicated in an independent cohort. In this cohort, only TCR beta chains were sequenced, and detectable features were limited by the absence of alpha or paired-chain data. It was suggested by the authors that the approach could potentially be generalized to other disease states and immunological phenotypes. In a later analysis, the rate of TCR association differed among HLA loci, with DRB1 alleles having the most associated TCRs and HLA-C alleles having the fewest. Broadly in line with IMGT annotations, most TCR beta V segments showed up in productive rearrangements about 87% or about 30% of the time in an earlier analysis of a few hundred of the donors. The 87-base-pair reads could not distinguish some IMGT-functional V segments, including TRBV6-2 and TRBV6-3, so those segments were excluded. For the cohort, immune exposure information was limited to CMV serostatus. A further reported finding was that TCR beta sequences accurately predicted the HLA-A and HLA-B alleles for most subjects in the first cohort. The study gave a list of more than 150 TCR beta chains associated with cytomegalovirus. In a later analysis, more than 15,000 TCR beta sequences were associated with specific HLA alleles at a false discovery rate of 0.05. Correlated functional status among segregating V segments might reflect linkage disequilibrium, but an unknown experimental factor could not be ruled out. According to a later genetic analysis, donors in an Asian-associated ancestry cluster had fewer N-insertions in productive TCRs than the approximately 610-donor mean. HLA typing was unavailable for some donors at each locus, so association tests used only the typed subset. Because counts were too low, approximately 15 rarely observed V segments, including chromosome 9 orphons, were excluded from the earlier analysis of under 650 of the donors. The classifier was reported to diagnose cytomegalovirus status with high specificity and sensitivity in both the original and validation cohorts. A few of the identified cytomegalovirus-associated TCR beta chains were confirmed in vitro to be specific for cytomegalovirus antigens. Roughly uniform sequencing depth across donors was assumed in presence/absence analyses, although this assumption may not hold. A later analysis found that most CMV-associated TCR beta chains appeared HLA-restricted, with HLA associations seemingly driven largely by CMV exposure. Across donors, most TCR sequences were observed very rarely, whereas some public TCRs were present in many individuals. According to a later analysis, parvovirus B19, influenza, CMV and Epstein-Barr virus appeared linked to several top co-occurrence clusters. In a later analysis, HLA-associated TCR beta chains were found to be more clonally expanded and to have lower generation probabilities than equally common non-associated chains.

Concerning this clone: Its antigen specificity is not known. Nothing much larger sits one base from this clone, and base qualities are not available.

In total, about 650 healthy bone marrow donors made up the cohort. At the time of sampling, every cohort member was nominally healthy, though immune exposures that went unrecorded were likely present. The donor tested CMV seropositive, placing the donor among the 250 to 350 seropositive members of the cohort. Every donor gave a peripheral blood sample, and the peripheral blood mononuclear cells from that sample were used for TCR beta sequencing. Genomic DNA was extracted from the blood cell samples with the Qiagen DNeasy Blood Extraction Kit. Library preparation was by the immunoSEQ multiplex PCR assay. For the multiplex PCR, a mixture combining 60 forward primers for TCR Vbeta segments and 13 reverse primers for TCR Jbeta segments was used. A multiplex PCR assay on genomic DNA amplified the CDR3 region of rearranged TCR beta genes. The Illumina HiSeq System was used to sequence the amplified TCR beta libraries as 87-base-pair reads. On the authors' methods: In a later analysis, around 80 million unique TCR beta chains were counted across the 500 to 700 repertoires, and roughly 11 million of these chains were shared by at least two donors. Raw reads were error-corrected and collapsed into unique sequences by a nearest-neighbor algorithm in which closely related sequences were merged to remove PCR and sequencing errors. CDR3 sequences were aligned to IMGT reference sequences to assign V, D and J gene segments. For a sequence to be retained, a match of at least six nucleotides to both a V gene segment and a J gene segment was required. A rearrangement counted as productive if the CDR3 had no stop codons and remained in frame with V and J, and every other rearrangement counted as non-productive. CDR3 was defined by IMGT convention, running from the second conserved V-encoded cysteine to the conserved J-encoded phenylalanine. In an earlier analysis of 587 of the donors, sequences lacking an unambiguous match to a single V gene segment were excluded. An earlier analysis of fewer than 750 of the donors called V segments functional above 56.7% productive rearrangements and segregating when the between-donor standard deviation exceeded 5%. A statistical classification framework was built for diagnosing cytomegalovirus status from the catalog of TCR beta chain sequences. In a later analysis, TCR nucleotide sequences were compared against IMGT/GENE-DB human TR gene sequences so that V and J genes could be assigned. Using the TCRdist pipeline, a later analysis assigned CDR3 sequences along with most-parsimonious VDJ recombination scenarios. In a later analysis, every TCR beta chain was defined by the combination of its CDR3 amino acid sequence and its V-gene family, and reads without a unique V-gene family were dropped. To address suspected cross-contamination and a sequencing artifact, a later analysis removed roughly 580 highly shared, low-generation-probability nucleotide sequences. A later analysis calculated a clonal expansion index for each public chain from normalized within-repertoire ranks of inferred template counts. In a later analysis, generation probabilities were computed using a VDJ recombination model fitted to out-of-frame rearrangements, and the results were checked against IGoR. In a later analysis, TCR-TCR, TCR-HLA and TCR-CMV co-occurrence was scored with hypergeometric tests, and a repertoire-size bias correction was applied to TCR pairs. To estimate false discovery rates, a later analysis permuted the HLA or CMV assignments 20 times. In a later analysis, co-occurring TCRs were grouped using DBSCAN, and TCRdist sequence similarity was added for clustering within HLA-allele-positive subsets. Repertoires with fewer than 30,000 or more than 120,000 public chains were left out of co-occurrence clustering, as were about five repertoires with anomalous nucleotide sharing. TCRdb holds this immuneACCESS table with in-frame rearrangements only. Some clones are missing; in checked studies, unresolved V genes explain under half, and the rest has no known cause. V and J calls and clone size are as listed in that table; D and trimming were resolved from the DNA. The table for this sample lists over 150,000 clones; roughly 77% of them were counted only once. In total, the top ten clones hold less than 8.5% of the sample.

This receptor was taken from a man aged 25 to 40 in good health and CMV-seropositive. Sequencing was done on a sample of PBMCs. Here the chain combines TRBV18 and TRBJ1-2; the D gene lacks a confident call. The DNA reads TGTGCCAGCTCACCACTCTCGGGAGCATTGGGCTATGGCTACACCTTC. This codes for CASSPLSGALGYGYTF.